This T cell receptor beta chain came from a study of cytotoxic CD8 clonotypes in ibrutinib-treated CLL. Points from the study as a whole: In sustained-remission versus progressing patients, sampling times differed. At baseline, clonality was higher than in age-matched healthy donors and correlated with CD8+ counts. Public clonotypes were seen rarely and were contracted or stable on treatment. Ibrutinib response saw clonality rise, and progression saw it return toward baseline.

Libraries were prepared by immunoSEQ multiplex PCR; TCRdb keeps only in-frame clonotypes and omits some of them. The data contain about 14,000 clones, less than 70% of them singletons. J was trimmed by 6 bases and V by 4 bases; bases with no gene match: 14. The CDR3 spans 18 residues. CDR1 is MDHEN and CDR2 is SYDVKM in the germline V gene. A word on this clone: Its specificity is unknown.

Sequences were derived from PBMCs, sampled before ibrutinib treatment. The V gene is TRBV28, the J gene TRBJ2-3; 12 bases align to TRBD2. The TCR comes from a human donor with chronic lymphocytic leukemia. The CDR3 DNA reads TGTGCCAGCAGTTCGACTAGCGGGGGAGCCCAGTCTTGGGATACGCAGTATTTT. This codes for CASSSTSGGAQSWDTQYF. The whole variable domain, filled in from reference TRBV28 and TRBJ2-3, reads DVKVTQSSRYLVKRTGEKVFLECVQDMDHENMFWYRQDPGLGLRLIYFSYDVKMKEKGDIPEGYSVSREKKERFSLILESASTNQTSMYLCASSSTSGGAQSWDTQYFGPGTRLTVL.